Listed below are T cell receptor beta chains from one sample, sequenced in a study of vaccination and CD4 T cells after COVID-19. Each CDR3 protein is one row after TCRdb ran MiXCR on the PCR reads. Among 6,000 to 8,500 distinct CDR3 sequences listed, 40% to 50% were seen once. These receptors lack a known antigen. Input material: CD4+ T cells from blood, cultured in vitro. These TCRs come from a human donor who had recovered from COVID-19. CDR3s include the opening cysteine and the closing phenylalanine or tryptophan. Each record gives: clone size, J gene, D gene, CDR3 length, V gene, CDR3 DNA, CDR3 protein. A D gene is named only where the DNA matches it firmly. Not all rows give a size; the values are once, few, many and, for expanded clones, a class.

- | TRBJ1-5 | - | 12 | TRBV7-2 | TGTGCCAGCAGCGCATACAATCAGCCCCAGCATTTT | CASSAYNQPQHF
- | TRBJ1-3 | - | 11 | TRBV20-1 | TGCAGTGCTCCGACTGGAAACACCATATATTTT | CSAPTGNTIYF
- | TRBJ1-5 | - | 15 | TRBV18 | TGTGCCAGCTCACCACGGGACGGGGGGCCTAAGCCCCAGCATTTT | CASSPRDGGPKPQHF
few | TRBJ2-3 | - | 14 | TRBV6-1 | TGTGCCAGCCGGCACTCTCCTAGCACAGATACGCAGTATTTT | CASRHSPSTDTQYF
few | TRBJ2-3 | TRBD1 | 14 | TRBV20-1 | TGCAGTGCTCCGAGGACAGGGAACACAGATACGCAGTATTTT | CSAPRTGNTDTQYF
- | TRBJ2-5 | - | 15 | TRBV7-3 | TGTGCCAGCAGCTTAGAGGTGGAGGCTAAAGAGACCCAGTACTTC | CASSLEVEAKETQYF
- | TRBJ2-3 | TRBD1 | 15 | TRBV25-1 | TGTGCCAGCTCCACTAGGACAGGGAGCACAGATACGCAGTATTTT | CASSTRTGSTDTQYF
- | TRBJ2-3 | - | 11 | TRBV20-1 | TGCAGTGTGGATAGAACTGGTACGCAGTATTTT | CSVDRTGTQYF
- | TRBJ2-7 | - | 15 | TRBV7-2 | TGTGCCAGCAGCTTCGGCCAGGGAGCCTCCTACGAGCAGTACTTC | CASSFGQGASYEQYF
few | TRBJ1-1 | - | 13 | TRBV2 | TGTGCCAGCAACTGGGGGGAGCGGACTGAAGCTTTCTTT | CASNWGERTEAFF
- | TRBJ2-3 | - | 11 | TRBV20-1 | TGCAGTGCTTTTAGAGCAGATACGCAGTATTTT | CSAFRADTQYF
- | TRBJ1-5 | TRBD1 | 15 | TRBV20-1 | TGCAGTGCTAGAGAGGGACAGGGGTTCAATCAGCCCCAGCATTTT | CSAREGQGFNQPQHF
few | TRBJ1-6 | - | 18 | TRBV2 | TGTGCCAGCAGTGAAGCTTCTCCCCCCGGACTGATGGACTCACCCCTCCACTTT | CASSEASPPGLMDSPLHF
- | TRBJ2-3 | - | 11 | TRBV6-1 | TGTGCCAGCAGTACCACAGATACGCAGTATTTT | CASSTTDTQYF
few | TRBJ2-5 | TRBD1 | 15 | TRBV5-1 | TGCGCCAGCAGCTTGAATCCAGGGGGCCAAGAGACCCAGTACTTC | CASSLNPGGQETQYF
- | TRBJ2-7 | TRBD2 | 16 | TRBV11-2 | TGTGCCAGCAGCCCCACGGGGGGGGCTACCGCCTACGAGCAGTACTTC | CASSPTGGATAYEQYF
- | TRBJ2-3 | - | 18 | TRBV11-2 | TGTGCCAGCAGCCCAGGGAGGAGCCGAGAAAGGAGGACAGATACGCAGTATTTT | CASSPGRSRERRTDTQYF
- | TRBJ1-5 | - | 15 | TRBV19 | TGTGCCAGTAGTATAGTTGCCCGCGGCAATCAGCCCCAGCATTTT | CASSIVARGNQPQHF
few | TRBJ2-7 | TRBD2 | 15 | TRBV2 | TGTGCCAGCAGTGGTGGACTAGCGGGGGGGCAGGAGCAGTACTTC | CASSGGLAGGQEQYF
few | TRBJ2-5 | TRBD2 | 15 | TRBV20-1 | TGCAGTGCTAGTCCTAGCGGGAGCGGCGTAGAGACCCAGTACTTC | CSASPSGSGVETQYF
few | TRBJ2-3 | - | 11 | TRBV30 | TGTGCCTGGAGTTGGGGAGATACGCAGTATTTT | CAWSWGDTQYF
once | TRBJ2-3 | - | 18 | TRBV15 | TGTGCCACCAGCAGAGATTCGTTGTGGGGGGGCGTGACAGATACGCAGTATTTT | CATSRDSLWGGVTDTQYF
- | TRBJ2-1 | TRBD2 | 17 | TRBV7-9 | TGTGCCAGCAGCTTAGTATTTCTAGCGGGAGATTGGAATGAGCAGTTCTTC | CASSLVFLAGDWNEQFF
once | TRBJ2-1 | TRBD1 | 16 | TRBV7-9 | TGTGCCAGCAGCCGTTCCGGACAGGGGTATGTGAATGAGCAGTTCTTC | CASSRSGQGYVNEQFF
few | TRBJ2-2 | - | 14 | TRBV7-2 | TGTGCCAGCAGCTTATCAAGGGACGCCGGGGAGCTGTTTTTT | CASSLSRDAGELFF
- | TRBJ1-1 | TRBD1 | 15 | TRBV20-1 | TGCAGTGCTAGAAACCACAGGGGGAAGGACACTGAAGCTTTCTTT | CSARNHRGKDTEAFF
- | TRBJ1-2 | TRBD1 | 14 | TRBV7-2 | TGTGCCAGCAGCCAACAGGGGGCGAACTATGGCTACACCTTC | CASSQQGANYGYTF
- | TRBJ2-3 | - | 16 | TRBV27 | TGTGCCAGCAGTCTTCGATTCGATTGGGGCACAGATACGCAGTATTTT | CASSLRFDWGTDTQYF
- | TRBJ2-7 | - | 14 | TRBV7-9 | TGTGCCAGCAGCTTTCTGTCAACCTCCTACGAGCAGTACTTC | CASSFLSTSYEQYF
- | TRBJ2-3 | - | 16 | TRBV7-6 | TGTGCCAGCAGCTTAGGAGGGGTGGTATCTGGAGATACGCAGTATTTT | CASSLGGVVSGDTQYF
- | TRBJ2-7 | - | 13 | TRBV2 | TGTGCCAGCAGAAGCTCGCCTTCCTACGAGCAGTACTTC | CASRSSPSYEQYF
medium-sized | TRBJ2-4 | TRBD1 | 17 | TRBV6-5 | TGTGCCAGCAGTTTGACGACAGGGGGCTTAGCCAAAAACATTCAGTACTTC | CASSLTTGGLAKNIQYF
- | TRBJ1-1 | TRBD1 | 14 | TRBV12-5 | TGTGCTAGTGGTTGGGGACAGTTGAACACTGAAGCTTTCTTT | CASGWGQLNTEAFF
- | TRBJ2-7 | - | 14 | TRBV27 | TGTGCCAGCAGGTGGGACGCAGGTGACTACGAGCAGTACTTC | CASRWDAGDYEQYF
- | TRBJ2-7 | - | 15 | TRBV2 | TGTGCCAGCAGGAGGGGGGCGGGAGAGGGTCTCGAGCAGTACTTC | CASRRGAGEGLEQYF
few | TRBJ1-2 | - | 15 | TRBV20-1 | TGCAGTGCTAGAGATTTTTACAGGGCATCGGGTGGCTACACCTTC | CSARDFYRASGGYTF
- | TRBJ2-5 | TRBD2 | 15 | TRBV20-1 | TGCAGTGTATCCAGTCCCGGGGGGAACCAAGAGACCCAGTACTTC | CSVSSPGGNQETQYF
- | TRBJ1-1 | TRBD1 | 15 | TRBV6-1 | TGTGCCAGCAGCCGGGACAGGGGGCCGGTTTCTGAAGCTTTCTTT | CASSRDRGPVSEAFF
- | TRBJ2-7 | - | 12 | TRBV20-1 | TGCAGTGCTAGAGATCCCGGGGTAGTTGAGTACTTC | CSARDPGVVEYF
- | TRBJ2-2 | - | 15 | TRBV10-3 | TGTGCCAGCCACCCTACAGCGGTGAACACCGGGGAGCTGTTTTTT | CASHPTAVNTGELFF
few | TRBJ2-3 | TRBD2 | 15 | TRBV2 | TGTGCCAGCAGGGCCGGGACTAGCGACACAGATACGCAGTATTTT | CASRAGTSDTDTQYF
- | TRBJ1-1 | TRBD1 | 16 | TRBV2 | TGTGCCAGCAGTGAAAGGGACAGGGGCGGAGGCACTGAAGCTTTCTTT | CASSERDRGGGTEAFF
few | TRBJ1-5 | TRBD1 | 14 | TRBV12-3/TRBV12-4 | TGTGCCAGCAGACGGACAGGGCCCTTGGATCCCCAGCATTTT | CASRRTGPLDPQHF
- | TRBJ1-5 | - | 14 | TRBV20-1 | TGCAGTGCTAGTCGATGGGGAGGCAATCAGCCCCAGCATTTT | CSASRWGGNQPQHF
- | TRBJ2-5 | - | 15 | TRBV7-2 | TGTGCCAGCAGCCCCCGGGCCCGCGACCAAGAGACCCAGTACTTC | CASSPRARDQETQYF
- | TRBJ2-3 | - | 15 | TRBV1 | TGCACCAGCACTTTACTTGCGGGAGAAACAGATACGCAGTATTTT | CTSTLLAGETDTQYF
- | TRBJ1-3 | - | 13 | TRBV2 | TGTGCCAGCAGCCCTCCGGGTGGAAACACCATATATTTT | CASSPPGGNTIYF
medium-sized | TRBJ1-5 | TRBD1 | 14 | TRBV2 | TGTGCCAGCAGTGGACAGGGGTGGAATCAGCCCCAGCATTTT | CASSGQGWNQPQHF
- | TRBJ2-1 | TRBD1 | 14 | TRBV9 | TGTGCCAGCAGCAAGGGACAGGACTACAATGAGCAGTTCTTC | CASSKGQDYNEQFF
- | TRBJ1-6 | - | 13 | TRBV6-1 | TGTGCCAGCAGAACCGGGGGGGATTCACCCCTCCACTTT | CASRTGGDSPLHF
large | TRBJ2-5 | TRBD2 | 16 | TRBV5-1 | TGCGCCAGCAGTTCTGTGATCGGGGGGGCCGCGGAGACCCAGTACTTC | CASSSVIGGAAETQYF
- | TRBJ2-7 | TRBD2 | 15 | TRBV19 | TGTGCCAGTAGTATTGGGGCTAGCGGAGCCTACGAGCAGTACTTC | CASSIGASGAYEQYF
few | TRBJ2-3 | TRBD2 | 15 | TRBV20-1 | TGCAGTGCCCCACGGGCGGGAGGGCTAATTGGCACGCAGTATTTT | CSAPRAGGLIGTQYF
- | TRBJ2-5 | - | 15 | TRBV7-7 | TGTGCTAGCAGCTTAGCGGTTGGTCCAGGGGAGACCCAGTACTTC | CASSLAVGPGETQYF
- | TRBJ2-3 | - | 16 | TRBV6-1 | TGTGCCAGCACATCCGCATTCCCGACAGACACAGATACGCAGTATTTT | CASTSAFPTDTDTQYF